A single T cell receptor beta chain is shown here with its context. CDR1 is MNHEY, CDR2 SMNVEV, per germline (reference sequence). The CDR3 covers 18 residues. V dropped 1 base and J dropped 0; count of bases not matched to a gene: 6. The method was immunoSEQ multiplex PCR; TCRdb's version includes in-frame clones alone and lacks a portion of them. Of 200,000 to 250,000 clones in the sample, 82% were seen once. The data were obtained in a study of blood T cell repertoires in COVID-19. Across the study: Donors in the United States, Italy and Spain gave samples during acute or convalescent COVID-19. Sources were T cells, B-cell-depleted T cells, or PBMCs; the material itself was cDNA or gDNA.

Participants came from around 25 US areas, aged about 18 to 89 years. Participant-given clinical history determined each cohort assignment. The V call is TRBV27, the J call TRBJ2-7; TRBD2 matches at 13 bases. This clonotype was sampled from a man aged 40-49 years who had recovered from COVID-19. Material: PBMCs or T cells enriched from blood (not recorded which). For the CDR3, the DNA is TGTGCCAGCAGTTTATGGGGGACTAGCGGGACCCTCTCCTACGAGCAGTACTTC. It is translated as CASSLWGTSGTLSYEQYF.